The rows below give T cell receptor beta chains drawn from one sample of a study of T cells after posttransplantation cyclophosphamide. Assay: immunoSEQ multiplex PCR; the TCRdb copy retains only in-frame clones and omits some. The repertoire has approximately 22,000 clones, roughly nine tenths of them found once; the top ten carry about 12%. The sequencing here drew on PBMCs, taken after allogeneic stem cell transplant with posttransplant cyclophosphamide. The receptors come from a female patient in her 30s who received an allogeneic stem cell transplant from an unrelated donor, was CMV-positive, and had no GVHD. Some T cells here may be from the graft donor. Each CDR3 is given with its conserved first and last residue. A D gene is named only where the DNA matches it firmly. Where a row states a size, it is once, few, many or the class of an expanded clone; other rows omit it.

TRBD2,TRBJ2-1,TRBV19,NA,TGTGCCAGTAGTATTCGAGCGGGGGGGCTTGTCCCCCTCAATGAGCAGTTCTTC,CASSIRAGGLVPLNEQFF
NA,TRBJ1-3,TRBV7-6,NA,TGTGCCAGCAGCTTAGGGGTCTCCCGGGGAAGGGCCATATATTTT,CASSLGVSRGRAIYF
NA,TRBJ2-5,TRBV10-3,few,TGTGCCATCAGTGACGCGGAGACCCAGTACTTC,CAISDAETQYF
TRBD2,TRBJ2-7,TRBV19,NA,TGTGCCAGTAGTATAGACGGCGGGGGGACCTACGAGCAGTACTTC,CASSIDGGGTYEQYF
NA,TRBJ1-1,TRBV30,NA,TGTGCCTGGAGTGTTGGTACAGAGTTTTTGAACACTGAAGCTTTCTTT,CAWSVGTEFLNTEAFF
NA,TRBJ2-5,TRBV7-9,NA,TGTGCCAGCAGCCCAGGGGCCGAGACCCAGTACTTC,CASSPGAETQYF
NA,TRBJ1-2,TRBV2,NA,TGTGCCAGCGTCCCAACCGCAGTCCTCTATGGCTACACCTTC,CASVPTAVLYGYTF
TRBD2,TRBJ2-1,TRBV9,NA,TGTGCCAGCAGCGTATTAGCGGGGACTTTCAATGAGCAGTTCTTC,CASSVLAGTFNEQFF
NA,TRBJ1-2,TRBV28,NA,TGTGCCAGCAGTGACACAGGGCTCCACTATGGCTACACCTTC,CASSDTGLHYGYTF
TRBD1,TRBJ1-5,TRBV4-2,NA,TGTGCCAGCAGCAATCTACAGGGGTTAGGCAATCAGCCCCAGCATTTT,CASSNLQGLGNQPQHF
NA,TRBJ1-1,TRBV27,NA,TGTGCCAGCAGTTTTGACCGGGGCACTGAAGCTTTCTTT,CASSFDRGTEAFF
NA,TRBJ2-1,TRBV7-9,NA,TGTGCCAGCAGCCCCAAGGGGGCGGGGAGCGCCTACAATGAGCAGTTCTTC,CASSPKGAGSAYNEQFF
TRBD2,TRBJ2-4,TRBV15,NA,TGTGCCACCAGCAGAGATAAAACTAGCGGGGGCCTAGCCAAAAACATTCAGTACTTC,CATSRDKTSGGLAKNIQYF
TRBD2,TRBJ2-5,TRBV5-1,NA,TGCGCCAGCAGCTTGGCCACTAGCGGGGGGGCCCCCCAGTACTTC,CASSLATSGGAPQYF
NA,TRBJ2-2,TRBV5-1,NA,TGCGCCAGCAGCTTGCACACAGGGTCCGGGGAGCTGTTTTTT,CASSLHTGSGELFF
NA,TRBJ1-1,TRBV6-5,NA,TGTGCCAGCAGTTTCACCAGCACTGAAGCTTTCTTT,CASSFTSTEAFF
NA,TRBJ1-2,TRBV5-4,NA,TGTGCCAGCAGCTCCCAGACCCGACCGGAGGACTATGGCTACACCTTC,CASSSQTRPEDYGYTF
NA,TRBJ2-2,TRBV5-1,NA,TGCGCCAGCAGCTTCATCGCTACGAACACCGGGGAGCTGTTTTTT,CASSFIATNTGELFF
NA,TRBJ2-7,TRBV6-5,few,TGTGCCAGCAGACCGTTAGTAGCTGGCCTCTACGAGCAGTACTTC,CASRPLVAGLYEQYF
TRBD2,TRBJ2-1,TRBV6-1,NA,TGTGCCAGCAGCTCACTAGCGGGGGGGCCGTATGAGCAGTTCTTC,CASSSLAGGPYEQFF
NA,TRBJ2-7,TRBV19,NA,TGTGCCAGTAGTGGCGGGGTTGTCCACGAGCAGTACTTC,CASSGGVVHEQYF
NA,TRBJ2-3,TRBV25-1,NA,TGTGCCAGCAGTGAAAGACACCCCACAGATACGCAGTATTTT,CASSERHPTDTQYF
TRBD1,TRBJ1-5,TRBV19,once,TGTGCCAGTAGGGGGGACAGCCCCTGGGGGCCCCAGCATTTT,CASRGDSPWGPQHF
NA,TRBJ2-3,TRBV5-1,NA,TGCGCCAGCAGCAAGGACAGAGTCTTTCGCACAGATACGCAGTATTTT,CASSKDRVFRTDTQYF
TRBD1,TRBJ2-3,TRBV2,NA,TGTGCCAGCAGTGTTGGACAGGGAACAGATACGCAGTATTTT,CASSVGQGTDTQYF
TRBD2,TRBJ2-5,TRBV4-3,NA,TGCGCCAGCAGCCTGGGGGGAGCGGGGGGGCAAGAGACCCAGTACTTC,CASSLGGAGGQETQYF
TRBD2,TRBJ2-3,TRBV10-3,once,TGTGCCATCAGTGATCAAGCGGGGGCTAGCACAGATACGCAGTATTTT,CAISDQAGASTDTQYF
NA,TRBJ2-5,TRBV7-6,NA,TGTGCCAGCAGCTTAGCGCCTACTTGGTACCAAGAGACCCAGTACTTC,CASSLAPTWYQETQYF
NA,TRBJ2-2,TRBV12-2,NA,TGTGCAAGTCGCACAACCCCGACTAGCGGGGGTTTCGCGAACACCGGGGAGCTGTTTTTT,CASRTTPTSGGFANTGELFF
NA,TRBJ1-2,TRBV4-3,NA,TGCGCCAGCAGCCAAATCCCGGACAGAATCTACTATGGCTACACCTTC,CASSQIPDRIYYGYTF
TRBD1,TRBJ1-6,TRBV7-9,NA,TGTGCCAGCAGCTTAGACAGGGGCTCACCCCTCCACTTT,CASSLDRGSPLHF
NA,TRBJ1-6,TRBV14,NA,TGTGCCAGCAGCCAAAACACGGCGAAAGCGTCCCTCCACTTT,CASSQNTAKASLHF
TRBD1,TRBJ1-6,TRBV19,NA,TGTGCCAGTAGTACCGGACAGGGGGCTTCACCCCTCCACTTT,CASSTGQGASPLHF
NA,TRBJ2-7,TRBV5-1,NA,TGCGCCAGCAGCCGCGGGACCCCGGAGGCCGAGCAGTACTTC,CASSRGTPEAEQYF
TRBD1,TRBJ1-1,TRBV5-6,once,TGTGCCAGCAGCTTGACCGGGACAGCACTTTTTAACACTGAAGCTTTCTTT,CASSLTGTALFNTEAFF
TRBD1,TRBJ2-6,TRBV5-5,NA,TGTGCCAGCAGATACACAGGGGCTGGGGCCAACGTCCTGACTTTC,CASRYTGAGANVLTF
NA,TRBJ1-5,TRBV6-1,NA,TGTGCCAGCAGCTCAGAGGGACTACCAAATCAGCCCCAGCATTTT,CASSSEGLPNQPQHF
TRBD2,TRBJ2-5,TRBV28,NA,TGTGCCAGCAGTCCCCCGACTAGCGGCTACCAAGAGACCCAGTACTTC,CASSPPTSGYQETQYF
TRBD2,TRBJ2-3,TRBV30,once,TGTGCCTGGAGTGGGGAGAGTCTAGCGGGTCCGACTAGCACAGATACGCAGTATTTT,CAWSGESLAGPTSTDTQYF
NA,TRBJ1-3,TRBV5-8,NA,TGTGCCAGCAGTAAAAGAGGGAGAAACACCATATATTTT,CASSKRGRNTIYF
NA,TRBJ1-1,TRBV18,NA,TGTGCCAGCTCACCACCCAGACAGGAGGTCACTGAAGCTTTCTTT,CASSPPRQEVTEAFF
NA,TRBJ2-7,TRBV9,NA,TGTGCCAGCAGCGTAGGGTGGGACAATCTTGCCTACGAGCAGTACTTC,CASSVGWDNLAYEQYF
NA,TRBJ1-2,TRBV7-2,NA,TGTGCCAGCAGCCCAGTAGCGAACGCTAACTATGGCTACACCTTC,CASSPVANANYGYTF
NA,TRBJ2-3,TRBV27,NA,TGTGCCAGCAGTTTAGGGGGCGCTACGCAGTATTTT,CASSLGGATQYF
TRBD2,TRBJ2-5,TRBV6-6,NA,TGTGCCAGCAGCTACCGCGGGGGAAGGGAGACCCAGTACTTC,CASSYRGGRETQYF